This is a list of T cell receptor beta chains from one sample in a study of CD8 T cells in ankylosing spondylitis. TCRdb redid the calling of the 5' RACE reads with MiXCR, one entry per CDR3 protein. Of 290,000 or so distinct CDR3 sequences in the sample, less than 25% are singletons; the top ten hold 3.5%. The material sequenced was blood, either unsorted or a sorted T cell fraction (not recorded which). The receptor set was obtained from a female donor with ankylosing spondylitis or in good health (not recorded which). Each CDR3 is given with its conserved first and last residue. The order of the fields is D gene, V gene, J gene, clone size, CDR3 protein, CDR3 DNA. The D gene is left open where the match is weak. Rows may omit the clone size; those that give it use once, few, many or a size class.

>TRBD1|TRBV12-3/TRBV12-4|TRBJ1-2|many
CASSRDRDYGYTF
TGTGCCAGCAGTCGGGACAGGGACTATGGCTACACCTTC
>.|TRBV20-1|TRBJ2-3|many
CSATPSRDTQYF
TGCAGTGCTACCCCTTCCCGGGATACGCAGTATTTT
>.|TRBV18|TRBJ2-2|many
CASSLSIRGTGELFF
TGTGCCAGCTCACTTTCCATCCGCGGCACCGGGGAGCTGTTTTTT
>TRBD2|TRBV29-1|TRBJ2-5|few
CSVDRSRGGETQYF
TGCAGCGTTGATAGGTCTCGGGGGGGAGAGACCCAGTACTTC
>.|TRBV7-9|TRBJ2-1|.
CASSRKTGEQFF
TGTGCCAGCAGCCGCAAGACTGGGGAGCAGTTCTTC
>.|TRBV7-9|TRBJ2-1|few
CASNLIIPYNEQFF
TGTGCCAGCAACCTTATTATCCCGTACAATGAGCAGTTCTTC
>.|TRBV7-2|TRBJ2-2|.
CASSLDGSGTGELFF
TGTGCCAGCAGCTTAGATGGGTCAGGCACCGGGGAGCTGTTTTTT
>.|TRBV6-2/TRBV6-3|TRBJ2-7|few
CASSLQGKGQYF
TGTGCCAGCAGTCTTCAGGGGAAGGGGCAGTACTTC
>.|TRBV12-3/TRBV12-4|TRBJ2-3|few
CASRPTKADTQYF
TGTGCCAGCAGACCGACCAAAGCAGATACGCAGTATTTT
>TRBD2|TRBV28|TRBJ2-6|few
CASSPSGVKPGSGANVLTF
TGTGCCAGCAGTCCCAGCGGGGTAAAACCCGGTTCTGGGGCCAACGTCCTGACTTTC